The 2 T cell receptor beta chains below were found in one sample sequenced in a study of blood T cell repertoires in COVID-19. Generated by immunoSEQ multiplex PCR, the TCRdb table keeps only in-frame clones and is missing some. Here the sample spans some 250,000 clones, over 70% being singletons. Source material: peripheral blood. Receptors originate from a man aged 35-49 years with acute or convalescent COVID-19.

The gene calls are TRBV19 and TRBJ2-1; perhaps TRBD1 as D (5 bases). The CDR3 spans 15 residues. Per the germline V gene, CDR1 is LNHDA and CDR2 is SQIVND (reference sequence). The V gene lost 6 bases and the J gene lost 7 bases, with 19 bases spanning the gap. CDR3 sequence (DNA): TGTGCCAGTAGCATCAGGGCAGGGCATCTAAATGAGCAGTTCTTC. It yields the protein CASSIRAGHLNEQFF.

The chain uses TRBV19 and TRBJ1-4; D is unresolved. V lost 11 bases and J 5 bases, leaving 9 bases between the germline ends. The CDR3 spans 11 residues. Per the germline V gene, CDR1 is LNHDA and CDR2 is SQIVND (reference sequence). The CDR3 loop is CAGEINEKLFF. CDR3 sequence (DNA): TGTGCCGGAGAGATCAATGAAAAACTGTTTTTT.